This is a list of T cell receptor beta chains from one sample in a study of blood T cell repertoires in COVID-19. TCRdb's table, derived via immunoSEQ multiplex PCR, lists solely in-frame clones and lacks some. The table records 150,000 or so clones, 90% of them present only once. The sequenced material came from peripheral blood. The receptor set was obtained from a man aged 50-59 years with acute or convalescent COVID-19. CDR3s include the opening cysteine and the closing phenylalanine or tryptophan. The D gene is left open where the match is weak. Not every row has a clone size; where given, it reads once, few, many or a size class.

len	d_gene	j_gene	v_gene	abundance	CDR3nt	CDR3aa
13	NA	TRBJ1-1	TRBV5-1	few	TGCGCCAGCAGCGTCAGGGGTAACACTGAAGCTTTCTTT	CASSVRGNTEAFF
17	TRBD2	TRBJ2-1	TRBV6-2/TRBV6-3	NA	TGTGCCAGCAGCCAAGACCTAGGGACTAGCGGGAAAAATGAGCAGTTCTTC	CASSQDLGTSGKNEQFF
12	NA	TRBJ2-1	TRBV28	NA	TGTGCCAGCAGTTTAATGGCTTATGAGCAGTTCTTC	CASSLMAYEQFF
13	NA	TRBJ1-4	TRBV14	NA	TGTGCCAGCAGCCAAGTTCAGGGAGAAAAACTGTTTTTT	CASSQVQGEKLFF
13	NA	TRBJ1-2	TRBV5-1	NA	TGCGCCAGCAGCCTAGACAGCAGCTATGGCTACACCTTC	CASSLDSSYGYTF
11	NA	TRBJ1-2	TRBV6-5	NA	TGTGCCAGTGGACAGAACTATGGCTACACCTTC	CASGQNYGYTF
15	TRBD2	TRBJ2-1	TRBV19	NA	TGTGCCAGTAGTATAGGGGCTAGCGGAGTCAATGAGCAGTTCTTC	CASSIGASGVNEQFF
15	TRBD1	TRBJ1-5	TRBV2	NA	TGTGCCAGCAGTTACCGGGACAGGGACAATCAGCCCCAGCATTTT	CASSYRDRDNQPQHF
14	TRBD1	TRBJ1-5	TRBV2	NA	TGTGCCAGCAGTCTTCGGGACAGGGACCAGCCCCAGCATTTT	CASSLRDRDQPQHF
16	NA	TRBJ2-1	TRBV4-2	NA	TGTGCCAGCAGCCAAGCTGCGGGTTCCCCCTACAATGAGCAGTTCTTC	CASSQAAGSPYNEQFF
15	NA	TRBJ2-5	TRBV28	NA	TGTGCCAGCAGTTCCCCAGGCAGGGGATTGGAGACCCAGTACTTC	CASSSPGRGLETQYF
17	NA	TRBJ1-4	TRBV5-4	NA	TGTGCCAGCAGCTCTGGGTTGACAGGCCAACGGGGTGAAAAACTGTTTTTT	CASSSGLTGQRGEKLFF
14	NA	TRBJ1-4	TRBV7-8	NA	TGTGCCAGCAGCTCGAGAGGGGGTAATGAAAAACTGTTTTTT	CASSSRGGNEKLFF
15	NA	TRBJ2-2	TRBV18	once	TGTGCCAGCTCACGGAGGCTCGGAGACACCGGGGAGCTGTTTTTT	CASSRRLGDTGELFF
11	NA	TRBJ1-1	TRBV30	NA	TGTGCCGGCGCGCGGGACACTGAAGCTTTCTTT	CAGARDTEAFF
14	NA	TRBJ1-5	TRBV28	few	TGTGCCAGCAGTTATACAGGGAACCGACAGCCCCAGCATTTT	CASSYTGNRQPQHF
16	TRBD2	TRBJ2-3	TRBV5-1	NA	TGCGCCAGCAGCTTGGGCGGGACTATTGGCACAGATACGCAGTATTTT	CASSLGGTIGTDTQYF
16	TRBD2	TRBJ2-7	TRBV27	once	TGTGCCAGCAGTTTAAGCGGGGTAGGGGACTCCTACGAGCAGTACTTC	CASSLSGVGDSYEQYF
13	NA	TRBJ1-1	TRBV29-1	NA	TGCAGCGTTGAAGGTGTGGGGGCGGCTGAAGCTTTCTTT	CSVEGVGAAEAFF
16	TRBD2	TRBJ2-1	TRBV4-3	NA	TGCGCCAGCAGCCAGGTAGCGGGGGCCCAATACAATGAGCAGTTCTTC	CASSQVAGAQYNEQFF
15	NA	TRBJ2-7	TRBV4-1	NA	TGCGCCAGCAGCCAACTGGAGAGCCGGAACTACGAGCAGTACTTC	CASSQLESRNYEQYF
13	NA	TRBJ1-5	TRBV18	NA	TGTGCCAGCTCCCTAAATAGCAATCAGCCCCAGCATTTT	CASSLNSNQPQHF
14	TRBD1	TRBJ2-2	TRBV6-5	NA	TGTGCCAGCAGTTACTCGACAGGGCCCGGGGAGCTGTTTTTT	CASSYSTGPGELFF
13	NA	TRBJ2-2	TRBV7-9	once	TGTGCCAGCAGCGAGCTGGTAGCCGGGGAGCTGTTTTTT	CASSELVAGELFF
16	NA	TRBJ1-5	TRBV3-1/TRBV3-2	NA	TGTGCCAGCAGCCACCCCCCGGGAAGACGGGGGCAGCCCCAGCATTTT	CASSHPPGRRGQPQHF
19	TRBD1	TRBJ2-3	TRBV7-2	NA	TGTGCCAGCAGCCGGCCCGGGACAGGGGGCTCTTGGGGTACAGATACGCAGTATTTT	CASSRPGTGGSWGTDTQYF
17	TRBD2	TRBJ2-4	TRBV7-8	NA	TGTGCCAGCAGCTTAGAAAGCGGGAGGACCATGCAAAACATTCAGTACTTC	CASSLESGRTMQNIQYF
13	TRBD1	TRBJ2-1	TRBV10-3	NA	TGTGCCATCAGGGGACAGGGGATAGATGAGCAGTTCTTC	CAIRGQGIDEQFF
12	NA	TRBJ2-5	TRBV29-1	NA	TGCAGCGTTGGAGGGTACCAAGAGACCCAGTACTTC	CSVGGYQETQYF
14	NA	TRBJ2-5	TRBV2	once	TGTGCCAGCAGTGCGGGACAAGGTTCGGAGACCCAGTACTTC	CASSAGQGSETQYF
15	NA	TRBJ2-2	TRBV5-1	NA	TGCGCCAGCAACACCGGACAGGGAGGGGCCGGGGAGCTGTTTTTT	CASNTGQGGAGELFF
14	TRBD2	TRBJ2-5	TRBV9	NA	TGTGCCAGCAGCGGGCCGGGACTAGCGGAGACCCAGTACTTC	CASSGPGLAETQYF
15	NA	TRBJ2-3	TRBV4-3	once	TGCGCCAGCAGCCAAACCCCTGGAGAGGCAGATACGCAGTATTTT	CASSQTPGEADTQYF
14	NA	TRBJ2-3	TRBV20-1	NA	TGCAGTGCTAGTTCGCCGGGAGTTAGAGATACGCAGTATTTT	CSASSPGVRDTQYF
16	TRBD2	TRBJ2-1	TRBV9	NA	TGTGCCAGCAGCAAAGGTGGGCGGGGGGGCATAGGTGAGCAGTTCTTC	CASSKGGRGGIGEQFF
14	NA	TRBJ2-3	TRBV29-1	NA	TGCAGCGTGAGGACAGACAAGCGCACAGATACGCAGTATTTT	CSVRTDKRTDTQYF
14	TRBD2	TRBJ2-3	TRBV19	NA	TGTGCCACTTCTAAAGCGGGGCAGCAAGATACGCAGTATTTT	CATSKAGQQDTQYF